A single T cell receptor beta chain is shown here with its context. Its recognized antigen is unknown. The record has no base qualities; no much larger clone is one base away. Each collaborating institution followed its own protocols to collect whole blood in K2EDTA tubes. For TCRbeta analysis, collaborator samples were shipped as frozen whole blood, as isolated PBMCs, or as DNA extracted from either sample type. These data come from a study of blood T cell repertoires in COVID-19 (dated by TCRdb to 2018 to 2021). Background for the entire study: Samples from collaborators originated in the United States, Italy and Spain and spanned both the acute and convalescent phases of COVID-19. The material from the prospective study consisted of cDNA or gDNA derived from T cells, B-cell-depleted T cells, or PBMCs. The dataset comprised deeply sampled blood TCRbeta repertoires from subjects exposed to, actively infected with, or recovered from COVID-19. The repertoires were released in a freely available public database intended as a resource for research on the immune response to SARS-CoV-2. The samples were drawn from two sources: the first 160 participants of the ongoing ImmuneRACE study, and 950 to 1,500 subjects contributed by 6 global collaborators. Nearly every sample came with metadata listing a de-identified subject ID, COVID-19 status, age in years and sex. Where HLA class I and class II types were available, the types were taken from metadata supplied by the sample provider, not from assay-based typing. Overall study results and their limits: The amount of clinical and demographic metadata varied by source and participant and was provided uncurated.

The CDR3 covers 17 residues, taking in both the cysteine and the phenylalanine. Only CDR3 DNA is held: 51 bases, read in frame from base 1. As encoded in the germline V gene, CDR1 is MGHRA while CDR2 is YSYEKL. V is shortened by 1 base, J by 2 bases, and the region joining them spans 15 bases. The immunoSEQ Assay, a bias-controlled multiplex PCR, was used to amplify TCRbeta CDR3 regions from genomic DNA. Under the source paper's analysis protocol: Nucleated cell counts per sample were estimated from amplification of reference gene primers within the assay. To quantify the absolute abundance of each unique TCRbeta CDR3 rearrangement, sequence reads were collapsed and filtered. Productive Simpson clonality was computed per sample as the square root of Simpson's diversity index over productive rearrangements. TCRdb re-hosts the immuneACCESS table, in-frame sequences only. Its copies lack some clones; in the studies checked, an unresolved V gene accounts for under half of them, and the cause for the rest is not known. V, J and clone size reflect that table, while D and trimming were determined from the DNA. In this sample the table shows 70,000 to 80,000 clones, more than 75% of which occur a single time. The top ten constitute 5.5% to 6% of the sample.

Sequencing input: peripheral blood. The sequence is built from TRBV4-1 and TRBJ1-5; D gene: possibly TRBD1, on 6 matching bases. The TCR was taken from a human donor in a cohort sampled during active COVID-19. CDR3 region: CASSQGVSRGRNQPQHF. The base sequence is TGCGCCAGCAGCCAAGGAGTCTCGCGGGGGCGCAATCAGCCCCAGCATTTT.